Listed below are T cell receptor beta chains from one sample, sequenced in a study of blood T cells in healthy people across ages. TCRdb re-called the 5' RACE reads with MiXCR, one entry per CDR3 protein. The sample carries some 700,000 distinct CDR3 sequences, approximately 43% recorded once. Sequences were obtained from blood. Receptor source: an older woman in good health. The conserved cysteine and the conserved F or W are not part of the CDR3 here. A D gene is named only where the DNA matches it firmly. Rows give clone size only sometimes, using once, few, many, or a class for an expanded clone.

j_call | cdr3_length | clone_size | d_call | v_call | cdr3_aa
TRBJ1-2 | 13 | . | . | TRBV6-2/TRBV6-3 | ASSHGSFGLYGYT
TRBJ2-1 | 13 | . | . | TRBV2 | ASSGTSNSYNEQF
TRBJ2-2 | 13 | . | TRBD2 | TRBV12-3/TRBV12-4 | ASSLREGRTGELF
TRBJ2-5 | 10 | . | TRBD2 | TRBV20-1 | SAPGLAKEQY
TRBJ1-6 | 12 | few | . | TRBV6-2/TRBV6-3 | ASSSSSGLPPLH
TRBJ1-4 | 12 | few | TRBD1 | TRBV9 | ASSATGVEEKLF
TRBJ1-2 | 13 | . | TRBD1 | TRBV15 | ATSDLDREIAGYT
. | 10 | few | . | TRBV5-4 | ASSLEESEQY
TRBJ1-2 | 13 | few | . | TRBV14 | ASSQGLGREYGYT
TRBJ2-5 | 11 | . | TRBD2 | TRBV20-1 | SALAGVGETQY
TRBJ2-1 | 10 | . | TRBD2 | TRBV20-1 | SPGGERYEQF
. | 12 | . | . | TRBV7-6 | ASTRGGEKETQY
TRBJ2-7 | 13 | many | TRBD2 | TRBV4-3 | ASSQALAGEYEQY
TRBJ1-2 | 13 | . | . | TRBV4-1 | ASSQDALDLYGYT
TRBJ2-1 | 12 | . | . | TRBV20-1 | SARGLVGGNEQF
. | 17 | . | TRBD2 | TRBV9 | ASSVVSSGSDHSYNEQY
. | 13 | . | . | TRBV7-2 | ASSPRVADSYEQY
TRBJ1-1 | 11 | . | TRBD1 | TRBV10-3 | AIRGGQGVKAF
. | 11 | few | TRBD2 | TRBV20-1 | SAHSGSAHEQY
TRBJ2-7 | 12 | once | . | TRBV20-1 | SASFDILPYEQY
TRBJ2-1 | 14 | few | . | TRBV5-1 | ASSSGGDSSYNEQF
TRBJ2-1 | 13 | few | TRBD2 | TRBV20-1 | SASGSGRGVDEQF
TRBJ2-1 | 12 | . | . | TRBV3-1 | ASSQFSSYNEQF
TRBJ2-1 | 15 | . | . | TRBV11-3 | ASSLSLGRGSYNEQF
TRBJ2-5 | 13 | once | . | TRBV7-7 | ASSTGSSYQETQY
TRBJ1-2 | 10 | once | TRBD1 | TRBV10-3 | AITGDSSGYT
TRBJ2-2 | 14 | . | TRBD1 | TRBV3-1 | ASSQLGTGNTGELF